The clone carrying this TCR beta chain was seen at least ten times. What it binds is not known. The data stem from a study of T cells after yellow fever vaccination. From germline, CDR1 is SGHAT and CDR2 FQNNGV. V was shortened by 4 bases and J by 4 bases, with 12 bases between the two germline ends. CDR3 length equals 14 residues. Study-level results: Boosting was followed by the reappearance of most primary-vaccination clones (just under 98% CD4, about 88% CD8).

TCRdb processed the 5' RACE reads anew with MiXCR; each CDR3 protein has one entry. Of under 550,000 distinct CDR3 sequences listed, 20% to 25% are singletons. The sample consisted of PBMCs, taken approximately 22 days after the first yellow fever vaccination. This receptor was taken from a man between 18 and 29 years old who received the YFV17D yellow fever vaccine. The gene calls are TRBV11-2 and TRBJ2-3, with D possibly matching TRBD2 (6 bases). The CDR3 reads CASSSREFPDTQYF. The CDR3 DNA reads TGTGCCAGCAGCTCCCGGGAGTTCCCAGATACGCAGTATTTT.